The clone carrying this T cell receptor beta chain appeared once. Its antigen is still unknown. Donors were systemically healthy Caucasian individuals from Russia aged about 6 to 100 years. This specimen comes from a study of blood T cells in healthy people across ages. Primed by a sample-barcoded 5' primer and a J-beta primer mix, a second PCR proceeded for roughly 6 to 12 cycles. MiXCR was run by TCRdb on the 5' RACE reads, yielding one entry per CDR3 protein. The sample shows about 1.4 million distinct CDR3 sequences, 59% of them seen only once. General study findings and limits: Naive T cell percentage showed a strong correlation with TCR beta diversity.

The CDR3 loop spans 15 amino acids. J gave up 3 bases and V 6 bases, and 7 bases lay outside the gene matches. The germline CDR1 and CDR2 sequences are MGHDK and SYGVNS. V usage is TRBV25-1 and J usage is TRBJ2-1, with 8 bases fitting TRBD1. This receptor was identified in a man aged 18 to 30 in good health. Sequenced material: blood. The CDR3 loop is CASRDRDSVYNEQFF. The CDR3, as DNA: TGTGCCAGCAGGGACAGGGACTCTGTCTACAATGAGCAGTTCTTC. The full variable domain, in which reference TRBV25-1 and TRBJ2-1 provide the parts outside the CDR3, is EADIYQTPRYLVIGTGKKITLECSQTMGHDKMYWYQQDPGMELHLIHYSYGVNSTEKGDLSSESTVSRIRTEHFPLTLESARPSHTSQYLCASRDRDSVYNEQFFGPGTRLTVL.